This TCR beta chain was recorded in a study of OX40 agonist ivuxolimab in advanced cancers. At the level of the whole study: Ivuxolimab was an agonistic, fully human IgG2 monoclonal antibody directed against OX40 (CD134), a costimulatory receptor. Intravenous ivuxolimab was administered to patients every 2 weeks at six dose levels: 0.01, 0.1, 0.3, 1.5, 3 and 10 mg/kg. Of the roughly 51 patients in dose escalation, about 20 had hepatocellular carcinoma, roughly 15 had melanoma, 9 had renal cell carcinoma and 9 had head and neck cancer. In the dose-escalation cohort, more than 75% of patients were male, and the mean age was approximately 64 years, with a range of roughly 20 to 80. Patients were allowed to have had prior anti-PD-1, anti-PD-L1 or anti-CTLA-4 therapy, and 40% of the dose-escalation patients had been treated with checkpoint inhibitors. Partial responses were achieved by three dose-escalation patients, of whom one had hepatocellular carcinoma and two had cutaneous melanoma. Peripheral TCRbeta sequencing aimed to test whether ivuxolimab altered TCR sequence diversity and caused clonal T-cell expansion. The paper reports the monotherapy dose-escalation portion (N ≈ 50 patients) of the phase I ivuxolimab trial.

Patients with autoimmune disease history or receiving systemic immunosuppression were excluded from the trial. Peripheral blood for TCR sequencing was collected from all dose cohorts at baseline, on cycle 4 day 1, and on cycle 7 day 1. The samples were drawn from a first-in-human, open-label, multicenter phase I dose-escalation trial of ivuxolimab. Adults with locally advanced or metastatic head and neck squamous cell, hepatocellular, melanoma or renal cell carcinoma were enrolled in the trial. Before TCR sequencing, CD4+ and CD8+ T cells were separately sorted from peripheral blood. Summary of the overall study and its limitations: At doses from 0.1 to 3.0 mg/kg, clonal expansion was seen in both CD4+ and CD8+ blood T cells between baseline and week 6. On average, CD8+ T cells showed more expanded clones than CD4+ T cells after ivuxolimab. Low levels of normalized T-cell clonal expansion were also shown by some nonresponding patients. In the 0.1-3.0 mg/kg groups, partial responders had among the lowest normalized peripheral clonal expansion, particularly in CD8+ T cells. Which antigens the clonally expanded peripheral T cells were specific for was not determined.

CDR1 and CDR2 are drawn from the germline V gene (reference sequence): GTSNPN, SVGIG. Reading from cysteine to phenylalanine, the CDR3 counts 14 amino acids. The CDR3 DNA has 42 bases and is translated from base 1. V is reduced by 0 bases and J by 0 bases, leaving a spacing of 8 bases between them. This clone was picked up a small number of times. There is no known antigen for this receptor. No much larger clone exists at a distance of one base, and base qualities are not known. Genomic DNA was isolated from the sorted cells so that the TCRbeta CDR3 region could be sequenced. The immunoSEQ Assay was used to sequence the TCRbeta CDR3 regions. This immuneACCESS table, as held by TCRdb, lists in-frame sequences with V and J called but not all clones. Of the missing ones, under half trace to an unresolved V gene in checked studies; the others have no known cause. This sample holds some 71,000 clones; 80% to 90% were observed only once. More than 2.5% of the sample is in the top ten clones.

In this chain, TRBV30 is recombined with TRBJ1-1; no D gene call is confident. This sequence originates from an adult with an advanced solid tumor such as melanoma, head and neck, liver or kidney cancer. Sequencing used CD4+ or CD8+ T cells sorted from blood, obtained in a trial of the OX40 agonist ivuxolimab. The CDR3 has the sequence CAWSVRLMNTEAFF. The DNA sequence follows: TGTGCCTGGAGTGTTCGACTGATGAACACTGAAGCTTTCTTT.